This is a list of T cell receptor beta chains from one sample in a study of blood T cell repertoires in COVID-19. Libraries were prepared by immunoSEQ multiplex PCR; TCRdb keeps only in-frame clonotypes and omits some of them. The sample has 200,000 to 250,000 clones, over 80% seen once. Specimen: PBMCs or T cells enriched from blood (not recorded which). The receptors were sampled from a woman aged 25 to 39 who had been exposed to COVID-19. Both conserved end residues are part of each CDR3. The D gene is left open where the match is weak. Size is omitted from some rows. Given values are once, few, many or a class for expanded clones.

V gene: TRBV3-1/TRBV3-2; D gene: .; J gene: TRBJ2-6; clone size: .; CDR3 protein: CASSRDSGANVLTF; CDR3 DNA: TGTGCCAGCAGCCGCGACTCTGGGGCCAACGTCCTGACTTTC
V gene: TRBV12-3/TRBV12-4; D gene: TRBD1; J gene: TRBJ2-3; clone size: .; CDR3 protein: CASRGQGADTQYF; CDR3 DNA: TGTGCCAGCAGAGGACAGGGTGCGGATACGCAGTATTTT
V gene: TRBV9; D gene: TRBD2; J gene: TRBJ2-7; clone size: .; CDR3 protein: CASSVTASGRSEQYF; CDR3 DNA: TGTGCCAGCAGCGTAACCGCTAGCGGGAGGAGCGAGCAGTACTTC
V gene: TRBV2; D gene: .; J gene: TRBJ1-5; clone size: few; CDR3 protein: CASSPISNQPQHF; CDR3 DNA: TGTGCCAGCAGCCCCATTAGCAATCAGCCCCAGCATTTT
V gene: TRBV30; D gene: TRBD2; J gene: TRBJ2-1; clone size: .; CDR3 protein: CAWSPRRLAGVNEQFF; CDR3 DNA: TGTGCCTGGAGTCCCCGGAGACTAGCGGGAGTCAATGAGCAGTTCTTC
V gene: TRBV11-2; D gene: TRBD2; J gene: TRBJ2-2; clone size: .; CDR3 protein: CASSLHPSGNTGELFF; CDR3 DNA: TGTGCCAGCAGCCTGCACCCTAGCGGGAACACCGGGGAGCTGTTTTTT
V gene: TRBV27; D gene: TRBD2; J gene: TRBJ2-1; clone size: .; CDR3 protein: CASSPLAGGPRNEQFF; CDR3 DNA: TGTGCCAGCAGTCCCCTAGCGGGAGGGCCGAGGAATGAGCAGTTCTTC
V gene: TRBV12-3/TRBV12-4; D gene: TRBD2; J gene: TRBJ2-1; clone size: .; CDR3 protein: CASSRTSVSEQFF; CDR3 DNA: TGTGCCAGCAGCCGTACTAGCGTCAGTGAGCAGTTCTTC
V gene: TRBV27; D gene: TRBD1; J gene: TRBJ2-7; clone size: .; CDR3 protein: CASSLWWDSSYEQYF; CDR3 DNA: TGTGCCAGCAGTTTATGGTGGGACAGTTCCTACGAGCAGTACTTC
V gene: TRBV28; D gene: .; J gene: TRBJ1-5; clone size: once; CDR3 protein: CASSLAGATQPQHF; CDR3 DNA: TGTGCCAGCAGTTTGGCGGGGGCTACTCAGCCCCAGCATTTT
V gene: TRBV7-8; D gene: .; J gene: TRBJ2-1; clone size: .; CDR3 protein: CASSFSTDEQFF; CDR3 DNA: TGTGCCAGCAGCTTTTCCACGGATGAGCAGTTCTTC
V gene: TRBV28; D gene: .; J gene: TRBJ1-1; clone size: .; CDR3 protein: CASSLAQGWNTEAFF; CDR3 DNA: TGTGCCAGCAGTTTAGCCCAGGGTTGGAACACTGAAGCTTTCTTT
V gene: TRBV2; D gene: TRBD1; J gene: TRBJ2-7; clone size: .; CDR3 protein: CASSTGTGNEQYF; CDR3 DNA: TGTGCCAGCAGTACCGGGACAGGGAACGAGCAGTACTTC
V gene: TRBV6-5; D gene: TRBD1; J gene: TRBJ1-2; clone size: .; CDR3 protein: CASSLDRQGSYGYTF; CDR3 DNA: TGTGCCAGCAGCCTAGACAGACAGGGGAGCTATGGCTACACCTTC
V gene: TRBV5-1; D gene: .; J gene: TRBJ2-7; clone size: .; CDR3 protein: CASRPVAARVYEQYF; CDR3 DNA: TGCGCCAGCAGGCCGGTAGCGGCCCGGGTCTACGAGCAGTACTTC
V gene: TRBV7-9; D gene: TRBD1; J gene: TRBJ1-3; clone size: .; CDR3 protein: CASRRTGESGNTIYF; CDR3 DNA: TGTGCCAGCAGAAGGACAGGGGAATCTGGAAACACCATATATTTT
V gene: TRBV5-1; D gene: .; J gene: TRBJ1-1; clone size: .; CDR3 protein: CASSSSGNTEAFF; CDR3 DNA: TGCGCCAGCAGCTCCTCGGGGAACACTGAAGCTTTCTTT
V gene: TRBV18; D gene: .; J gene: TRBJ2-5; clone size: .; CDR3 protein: CASSRGSRQETQYF; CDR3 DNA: TGTGCCAGCTCACGGGGCTCGAGACAAGAGACCCAGTACTTC
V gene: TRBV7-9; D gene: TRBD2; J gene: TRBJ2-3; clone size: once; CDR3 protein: CASSLGGLAPTDTQYF; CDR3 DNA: TGTGCCAGCAGCTTAGGGGGACTAGCGCCCACAGATACGCAGTATTTT
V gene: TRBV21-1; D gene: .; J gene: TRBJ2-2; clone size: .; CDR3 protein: CASRGGANTGELFF; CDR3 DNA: TGTGCCAGCAGAGGGGGAGCGAACACCGGGGAGCTGTTTTTT
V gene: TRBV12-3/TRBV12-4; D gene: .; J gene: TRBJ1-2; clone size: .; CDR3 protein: CASSSLYGYTF; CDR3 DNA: TGTGCCAGCAGTTCCCTCTATGGCTACACCTTC
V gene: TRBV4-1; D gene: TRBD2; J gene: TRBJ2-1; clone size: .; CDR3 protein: CASSQPLAGGNNEQFF; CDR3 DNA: TGCGCCAGCAGCCAGCCACTAGCGGGAGGCAACAATGAGCAGTTCTTC
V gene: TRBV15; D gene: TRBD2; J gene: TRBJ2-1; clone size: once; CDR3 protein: CATSRRAGTMQFF; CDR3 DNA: TGTGCCACCAGCAGACGTGCCGGGACTATGCAGTTCTTC
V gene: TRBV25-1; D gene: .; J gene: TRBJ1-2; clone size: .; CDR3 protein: CASSGTIYGYTF; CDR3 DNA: TGTGCCAGCAGTGGGACAATCTATGGCTACACCTTC
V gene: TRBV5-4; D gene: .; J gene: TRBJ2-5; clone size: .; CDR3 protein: CASSPVRGFGETQYF; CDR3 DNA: TGTGCCAGCAGCCCCGTGAGAGGGTTTGGGGAGACCCAGTACTTC
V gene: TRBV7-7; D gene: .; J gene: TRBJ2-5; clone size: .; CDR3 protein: CASSIRGQETQYF; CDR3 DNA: TGTGCCAGCAGCATCCGGGGTCAAGAGACCCAGTACTTC
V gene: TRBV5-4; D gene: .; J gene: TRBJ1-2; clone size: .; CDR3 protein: CASSLGAGGYTF; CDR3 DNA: TGTGCCAGCAGCTTGGGGGCAGGAGGCTACACCTTC
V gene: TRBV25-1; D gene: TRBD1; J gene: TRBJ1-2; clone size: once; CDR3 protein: CASSPNRQGMGGYTF; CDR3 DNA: TGTGCCAGCAGTCCCAACCGACAGGGAATGGGGGGCTACACCTTC
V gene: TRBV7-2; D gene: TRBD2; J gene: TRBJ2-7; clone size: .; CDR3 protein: CASQVVGGGRMYF; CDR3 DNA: TGTGCCAGTCAAGTCGTCGGGGGAGGGCGGATGTACTTC
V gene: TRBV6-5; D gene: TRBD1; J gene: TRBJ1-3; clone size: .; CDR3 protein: CASRTGAGNTIYF; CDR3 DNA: TGTGCCAGCAGAACAGGGGCTGGAAACACCATATATTTT
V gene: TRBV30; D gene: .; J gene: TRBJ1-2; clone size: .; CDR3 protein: CAWSVSSGADGYTF; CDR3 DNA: TGTGCCTGGAGTGTATCGTCAGGGGCCGATGGCTACACCTTC
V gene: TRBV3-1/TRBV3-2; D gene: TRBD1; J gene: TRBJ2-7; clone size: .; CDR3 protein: CASSLHYRTGATYEQYF; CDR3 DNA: TGTGCCAGCAGCCTTCATTATAGGACAGGGGCAACCTACGAGCAGTACTTC
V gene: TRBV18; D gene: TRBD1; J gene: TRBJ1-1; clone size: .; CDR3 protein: CASSRGQGTTEAFF; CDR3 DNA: TGTGCCAGCTCCCGAGGACAGGGTACCACTGAAGCTTTCTTT
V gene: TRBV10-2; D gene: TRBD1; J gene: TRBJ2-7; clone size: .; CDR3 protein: CATKGQGPYEQYF; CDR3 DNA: TGCGCCACTAAGGGACAGGGGCCCTACGAGCAGTACTTC
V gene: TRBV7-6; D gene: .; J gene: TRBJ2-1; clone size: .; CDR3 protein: CASSPYSAHEQFF; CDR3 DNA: TGTGCCAGCAGCCCATACAGTGCCCATGAGCAGTTCTTC
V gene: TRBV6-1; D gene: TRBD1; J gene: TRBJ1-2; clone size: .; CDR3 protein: CASSDPGTGGDYGYTF; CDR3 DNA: TGTGCCAGCAGTGACCCCGGGACAGGGGGTGACTATGGCTACACCTTC
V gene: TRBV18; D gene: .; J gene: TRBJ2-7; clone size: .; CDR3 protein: CASSPQRGGDEQYF; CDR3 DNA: TGTGCCAGCTCACCGCAGCGAGGGGGGGACGAGCAGTACTTC
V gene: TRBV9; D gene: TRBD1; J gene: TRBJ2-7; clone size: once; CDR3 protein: CASSSGTGPSYEQYF; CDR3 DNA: TGTGCCAGCAGCTCGGGGACAGGGCCCTCCTACGAGCAGTACTTC
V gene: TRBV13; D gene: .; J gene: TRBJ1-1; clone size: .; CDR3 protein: CASSLLQGTEAFF; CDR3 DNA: TGTGCCAGCAGCTTACTTCAGGGCACTGAAGCTTTCTTT
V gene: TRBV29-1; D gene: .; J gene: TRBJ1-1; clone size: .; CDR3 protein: CSAGALLNTEAFF; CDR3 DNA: TGCAGCGCTGGGGCACTCCTGAACACTGAAGCTTTCTTT
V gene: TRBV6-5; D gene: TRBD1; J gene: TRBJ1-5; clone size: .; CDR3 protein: CASMWGTGGNQPQHF; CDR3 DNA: TGTGCCAGCATGTGGGGGACAGGGGGCAATCAGCCCCAGCATTTT
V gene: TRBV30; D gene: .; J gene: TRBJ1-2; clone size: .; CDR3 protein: CARGPQINYGYTF; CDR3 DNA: TGTGCACGCGGGCCCCAGATCAACTATGGCTACACCTTC
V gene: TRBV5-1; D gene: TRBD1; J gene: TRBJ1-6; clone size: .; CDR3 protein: CASSGGTELSYNSPLHF; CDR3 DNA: TGCGCCAGCAGCGGGGGGACAGAACTCTCCTATAATTCACCCCTCCACTTT
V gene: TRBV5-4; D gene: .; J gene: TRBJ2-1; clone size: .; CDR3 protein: CASSLQEQQFF; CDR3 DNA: TGTGCCAGCAGCCTACAGGAACAGCAGTTCTTC
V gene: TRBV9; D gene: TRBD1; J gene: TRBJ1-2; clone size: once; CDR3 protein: CASRLRQGQDYGYTF; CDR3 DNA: TGTGCCAGCAGACTTCGACAGGGGCAGGACTATGGCTACACCTTC
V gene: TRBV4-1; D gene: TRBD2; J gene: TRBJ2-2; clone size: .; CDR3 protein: CASSQPRGLAVNTGELFF; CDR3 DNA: TGCGCCAGCAGCCAACCCCGGGGACTAGCGGTGAACACCGGGGAGCTGTTTTTT
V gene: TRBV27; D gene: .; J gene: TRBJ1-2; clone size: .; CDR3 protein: CASSRKGANYGYTF; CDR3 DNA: TGTGCCAGCAGCCGCAAGGGGGCTAACTATGGCTACACCTTC
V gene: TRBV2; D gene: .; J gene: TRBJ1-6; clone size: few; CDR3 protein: CASSLDRLNSPLHF; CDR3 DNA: TGTGCCAGCAGTCTGGACAGACTAAATTCACCCCTCCACTTT
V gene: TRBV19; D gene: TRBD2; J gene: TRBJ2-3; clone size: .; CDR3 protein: CASSIVESSGKVDTQYF; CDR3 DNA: TGTGCCAGTAGTATAGTGGAGTCTAGCGGGAAGGTAGATACGCAGTATTTT
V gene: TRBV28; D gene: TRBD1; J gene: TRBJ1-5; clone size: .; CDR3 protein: CASSFKGAYNQPQHF; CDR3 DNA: TGTGCCAGCAGTTTTAAGGGGGCGTATAATCAGCCCCAGCATTTT